This T cell receptor beta chain was documented in a study of beta chain features in type 1 diabetes. Study in general: Healthy donors, compared against patients, showed similar age, gender and cell yields. Taken together, all samples contributed 107,917,701 examined sorted cells. General observations from the study: VDJ junctions from type 1 diabetes patients carried fewer insertions and larger deletions.

Details on this clone: Its antigen remains unknown.

The germline V gene encodes CDR1 SQVTM and CDR2 ANQGSEA. Trimming took 5 bases from V and 4 from J, leaving 14 bases between them. The CDR3 is 13 residues long. Reverse transcribing all isolated RNA meant expressed TCRB transcripts were sequenced. TCRdb keeps only in-frame clones here, not all; method: immunoSEQ multiplex PCR. The table records roughly 300,000 clones, 6.5% to 10% of them present only once. Sample: central memory CD4+ T cells from blood. The chain employs TRBV29-1 and TRBJ1-2; unclear D gene. The source is a woman aged 18 to 35 in good health. The CDR3, as DNA: TGCAGCGTTCAAGGAGAGGCGGGCTATGGCTACACCTTC. Amino acids: CSVQGEAGYGYTF.